The clone carrying this T cell receptor beta chain was observed at least ten times. Its antigen is unknown. Germline V CDR1 and CDR2: SGHRS, YFSETQ. The junction had 8 bases not matched to a gene; V was cut back by 4 bases and J by 7 bases. The CDR3 sequence is 15 residues long. Per the study methods: Clinicopathological groups differed in CDR3, with these differences serving to build a distant-metastasis classifier for papillary thyroid cancer. TCRdb re-called the PCR reads via MiXCR. These V and J calls derive from TCRdb rather than the authors' analysis. The sample includes roughly 13,000 clones, around a quarter of them seen just once. This entry belongs to a study of metastatic and nonmetastatic thyroid tumors. For the study at large: For malignant and benign thyroid patients, tumor or nodule tissue and blood were the sources whose repertoires were compared.

Ahead of thyroid surgery, no patient had received treatment of any kind. Notes on the study in general: The reported finding was significantly higher TCR beta diversity in malignant thyroid tumors relative to benign nodules, in blood and tumor.

The sequence was collected from a female donor with papillary thyroid cancer or a benign thyroid nodule (not recorded which). Some clones in this sample may be carry-over from other donors' samples. Material: tumor tissue. The chain employs TRBV5-1 and TRBJ2-1; 10 bases fit TRBD1. The CDR3 DNA follows: TGCGCCAGCAGCACCGGGGGACAGGGGTTTAATGAGCAGTTCTTC. Its translation: CASSTGGQGFNEQFF.